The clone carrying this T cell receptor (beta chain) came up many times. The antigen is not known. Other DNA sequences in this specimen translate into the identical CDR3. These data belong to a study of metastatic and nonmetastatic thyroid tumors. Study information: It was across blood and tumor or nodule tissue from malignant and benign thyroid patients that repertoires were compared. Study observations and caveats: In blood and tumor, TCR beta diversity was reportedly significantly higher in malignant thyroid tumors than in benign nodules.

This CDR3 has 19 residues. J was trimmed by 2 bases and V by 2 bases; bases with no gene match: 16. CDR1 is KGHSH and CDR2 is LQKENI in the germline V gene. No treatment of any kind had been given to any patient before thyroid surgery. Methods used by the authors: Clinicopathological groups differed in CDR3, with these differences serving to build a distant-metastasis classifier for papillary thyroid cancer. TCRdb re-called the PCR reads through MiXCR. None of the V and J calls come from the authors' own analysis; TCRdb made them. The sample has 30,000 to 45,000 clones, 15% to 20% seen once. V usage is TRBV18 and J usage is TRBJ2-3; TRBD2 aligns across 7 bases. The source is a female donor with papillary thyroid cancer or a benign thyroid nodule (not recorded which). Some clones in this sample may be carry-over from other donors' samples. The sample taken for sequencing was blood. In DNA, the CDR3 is TGTGCCAGCTCACCAGTGGCGGGGGTGACCGTTATTTCCACAGATACGCAGTATTTT. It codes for CASSPVAGVTVISTDTQYF.